The next 19 T cell receptor beta chains were all read from a single sample in a study of T cell repertoires in cytomegalovirus infection. TCRdb analysed the reads with MiXCR anew, one entry per CDR3 protein. The sample holds approximately 100,000 distinct CDR3 sequences, around 28% seen once. Their target antigens are unknown. The sample consisted of CD8+ T cells from cultured PBMCs, taken from culture after CMV antigen stimulation. The receptors were sampled from a human donor in good health (CMV status not recorded). Some clones in this sample may be carry-over from other donors' samples.

Notes on this clonotype: This may stem from a read error, because a much larger clone lies one nucleotide away. The chain employs TRBV6-5 and TRBJ2-7; D perhaps matches TRBD1 (6 bases). CDR1 and CDR2 (germline): MNHEY, SVGAGI. The CDR3 totals 14 residues. The CDR3 DNA sequence: TGTGCCAGCAGTTTCAACCCACAGGGAAACGAGCAGTGCTTC. Translated: CASSFNPQGNEQCF.

This clonotype was observed a handful of times. This chain connects TRBV27 to TRBJ1-5; D is uncertain. The V and J ends lost 4 bases and 4 bases respectively, with 8 bases between them. Germline CDR1 MNHEY, CDR2 SMNVEV (reference sequence). The CDR3 is 13 residues long. This CDR3 reads CASSSGANQPQHF. CDR3 nucleotides: TGTGCCAGCAGTTCAGGAGCAAATCAGCCCCAGCATTTT.

The chain is built from TRBV6-2 or TRBV6-3 and TRBJ1-6; perhaps TRBD1 as D (6 bases). The CDR3 has 15 amino acids. Germline V gene sequence: CDR1 MNHEY, CDR2 SVGEGT. V shed 6 bases and J shed 3 bases, with 12 bases lying between them. The CDR3: CASSPGQIYNSPLHF. The CDR3 DNA reads TGTGCCAGCAGCCCCGGACAGATCTATAATTCACCCCTCCACTTT.

There are many counts of this clonotype. CDR3 in DNA: TGTGCCAGCAGCTTAGGGTACACTGAAGCTTTCTTT. Protein product: CASSLGYTEAFF. The chain recombines TRBV7-2 with TRBJ1-1, with D hard to call. The ends were cut back, 1 base at V and 3 bases at J, with 3 bases in the middle. This CDR3 has 12 residues. From germline, CDR1 is SGHTA and CDR2 FQGNSA. Drawing the rest from reference TRBV7-2 and TRBJ1-1, the complete variable domain is GAGVSQSPSNKVTEKGKDVELRCDPISGHTALYWYRQSLGQGLEFLIYFQGNSAPDKSGLPSDRFSAERTGGSVSTLTIQRTQQEDSAVYLCASSLGYTEAFFGQGTRLTVV.

This CDR3 is CASSTPVGRTYEQYF. For the CDR3, the DNA is TGTGCCAGCAGCACCCCCGTTGGCAGAACCTACGAGCAGTACTTC. J is TRBJ2-7 and V is TRBV7-2, with D unresolved. Germline lookup yields CDR1 SGHTA and CDR2 FQGNSA. The V gene lost 5 bases and the J gene lost 2 bases, with 16 bases spanning the gap. The CDR3 runs to 15 residues.

This clonotype was seen ten or more times. This chain's CDR3 is CASSPARGNEQFF. CDR3 nucleotide sequence: TGTGCCAGCAGCCCCGCGCGGGGAAATGAGCAGTTCTTC. This chain uses TRBV7-6 with TRBJ2-1; D possibly corresponds to TRBD2 (6 bases). Trimming cost V 5 bases and J 7 bases, with 12 bases left between them. Per germline, CDR1 SGHVS and CDR2 FNYEAQ. CDR3 length equals 13 residues.

J is TRBJ2-5 and V is TRBV11-1, with D maybe TRBD2 (5 bases). V lost 2 bases to trimming and J lost 2 bases, with 9 bases between them. The CDR3 spans 14 residues. Germline V gene sequence: CDR1 SGHAT, CDR2 FQDESV (reference sequence). As DNA, the CDR3 is TGTGCCAGCAGCTTATTTATAGCGCAAGAGACCCAGTACTTC. This encodes CASSLFIAQETQYF.

This clonotype was counted at least ten times. This chain links TRBV19 with TRBJ2-7; TRBD1 matches at 7 bases. Germline assignment: CDR1 LNHDA and CDR2 SQIVND (reference sequence). With 2 bases clipped from V and 1 base from J, the junction kept 2 bases outside the gene matches. The CDR3 length is 14 residues. The CDR3 DNA reads as TGTGCCAGTAGTATAACGGGACAGTCCTACGAGCAGTACTTC. This codes for CASSITGQSYEQYF. The variable domain in full, completed from reference TRBV19 and TRBJ2-7, reads DGGITQSPKYLFRKEGQNVTLSCEQNLNHDAMYWYRQDPGQGLRLIYYSQIVNDFQKGDIAEGYSVSREKKESFPLTVTSAQKNPTAFYLCASSITGQSYEQYFGPGTRLTVT.

This clonotype showed up just once. The gene calls are TRBV27 and TRBJ1-6; no firm D call. CDR1 is MNHEY, CDR2 SMNVEV, per germline (reference sequence). Trimming shortened V by 5 bases and J by 0 bases, and 11 bases separated the two germline ends. The CDR3 is made up of 16 amino acids. DNA for the CDR3: TGTGCCAGCAGTATGACCGAGAGCTCCTATAATTCACCCCTCCACTTT. Translating gives CASSMTESSYNSPLHF.

The CDR3: CAISERENKKPYEQYF. The DNA of the CDR3 is TGTGCCATCAGTGAGAGGGAGAACAAGAAGCCCTACGAGCAGTACTTC. J is TRBJ2-7 and V is TRBV10-3, with a weak D call TRBD2 (5 bases). The CDR3 covers 16 residues. The V gene lost 2 bases and the J gene lost 2 bases, with 16 bases spanning the gap. Germline lookup yields CDR1 ENHRY and CDR2 SYGVKD.

This clonotype was observed a handful of times. The V call is TRBV20-1, the J call TRBJ2-1; 7 positions agree with TRBD1. CDR1 DFQATT and CDR2 SNEGSKA come from the germline V gene (reference sequence). J lost 4 bases, V lost 5 bases, and 11 bases had no gene match. The CDR3 extends over 15 amino acids. In DNA form, the CDR3 reads TGCAGTGCTGGCTCCGGGACAGCCGTATACAATGAGCAGTTCTTC. This translates into CSAGSGTAVYNEQFF.

The J gene is TRBJ1-5, the V gene TRBV7-6; 9 nucleotides align to TRBD1. Trimming removed 4 bases from V and 7 bases from J; junction bases left unmatched: 8. Germline V CDR1 and CDR2: SGHVS, FNYEAQ. This CDR3 has 15 residues. CDR3 residues: CASSSGQGIWQPQHF. The CDR3 DNA sequence: TGTGCCAGCAGCTCGGGACAGGGAATATGGCAGCCCCAGCATTTT. Full variable domain (remainder filled in from reference TRBV7-6 and TRBJ1-5): GAGVSQSPRYKVTKRGQDVALRCDPISGHVSLYWYRQALGQGPEFLTYFNYEAQQDKSGLPNDRFSAERPEGSISTLTIQRTEQRDSAMYRCASSSGQGIWQPQHFGDGTRLSIL.

This chain joins TRBV2 and TRBJ1-1, with D hard to call. V was cut by 6 bases and J by 1 base, with 9 bases left in between. Germline values: CDR1 SNHLY, CDR2 FYNNEI. There are 13 residues in the CDR3. The CDR3 DNA sequence: TGTGCCAGCAGGCCTGTCGCGAACACTGAAGCTTTCTTT. Translating gives CASRPVANTEAFF.

The chain links TRBV20-1 to TRBJ2-5; D is possibly TRBD2 (6 bases). This CDR3 contains 17 residues. Trimming removed 1 base from V and 7 bases from J, with 25 bases in between. Germline CDR1 is DFQATT and CDR2 is SNEGSKA (reference sequence). The CDR3 protein is CSARGGILAGERGTQYF. CDR3 DNA sequence: TGCAGTGCTAGAGGGGGGATACTAGCCGGAGAGAGAGGGACCCAGTACTTC.

This clonotype was seen many times. J is TRBJ2-7 and V is TRBV5-5, with 10 nucleotides matching TRBD1. The V segment lost 2 bases and the J segment 3 bases; nucleotides outside the gene matches: 2. CDR1 is SGHKS, CDR2 YYEKEE, per germline (reference sequence). This CDR3 is built from 14 residues. In DNA, the CDR3 is TGTGCCAGCAGCTTCGGGACAGGGGTCTACGAGCAGTACTTC. It codes for CASSFGTGVYEQYF.

V is TRBV7-8 and J is TRBJ2-2; D not resolved. Trimming stripped 5 bases from V and 4 bases from J, with 14 bases between. Germline V CDR1 and CDR2: SGHVS, FQNEAQ. The CDR3 is 15 residues long. Here the CDR3 DNA reads TGTGCCAGCAGCAACCAACCTAAAGTCACCGGGGAGCTGTTTTTT. Translated: CASSNQPKVTGELFF.

There are a few counts of this clonotype. The chain links TRBV4-1 to TRBJ1-5; 9 bases line up with TRBD1. The CDR3 spans 15 residues. The V and J ends lost 8 bases and 7 bases, in that order; junction bases with no gene match: 12. Germline V CDR1 and CDR2: MGHRA, YSYEKL. In DNA, the CDR3 is TGCGCCAGCTCCCAAACAGGGGGCGGGGAACAGCCCCAGCATTTT. This sequence encodes CASSQTGGGEQPQHF.

This clonotype was seen a handful of times. The chain joins TRBV7-9 to TRBJ1-1; no definite D call. The CDR3 contains 12 residues. Germline V gives CDR1 SEHNR, CDR2 FQNEAQ (reference sequence). V shed 0 bases and J shed 7 bases, with 6 bases lying between them. The DNA for the CDR3 is TGTGCCAGCAGCTTAGCACTGAATGAAGCTTTCTTT. As protein: CASSLALNEAFF.

The rearrangement joins TRBV6-1 to TRBJ2-1; D unresolved. With 3 bases removed from V and 7 bases from J, the gap between germline ends came to 10 bases. The CDR3 runs 13 residues. Germline V lookup: CDR1 MNHNS, CDR2 SASEGT. The CDR3: CASSEAEWNEQFF. The CDR3 DNA is TGTGCCAGCAGTGAGGCAGAGTGGAATGAGCAGTTCTTC.